This TCR beta chain was profiled in a study of OX40 agonist ivuxolimab in advanced cancers. Using immunoSEQ multiplex PCR, the repertoire was profiled, and TCRdb retains in-frame clones only, with some absent. The sample has around 71,000 clones, about 88% seen once; the top ten hold 0.9% to 1.2%. This clone appeared once. This sequence originates from an adult with an advanced solid tumor such as melanoma, head and neck, liver or kidney cancer. Source: CD4+ or CD8+ T cells sorted from blood, taken in a trial of the OX40 agonist ivuxolimab.

The CDR3 protein is CASSSTSGRTNYGYTF. The CDR3 nucleotides read TGTGCCAGCAGTTCGACAAGCGGGCGAACTAACTATGGCTACACCTTC. V gene TRBV28 combines with J gene TRBJ1-2; the D is unclear. V was cut by 4 bases and J by 0 bases, with 15 bases left in between. The germline CDR1 and CDR2 sequences are MDHEN and SYDVKM. The length of the CDR3 is 16 residues.